This T cell receptor beta chain was sequenced for a study of blood T cell repertoires in COVID-19 (dated by TCRdb to the early 2020s). For the study in its entirety: Collaborator samples came from the United States, Italy and Spain and covered acute and convalescent phases of COVID-19. Deeply sampled blood TCRbeta repertoires from subjects exposed to, actively infected with, or recovered from COVID-19 were included in the dataset. Where available, HLA class I and class II types were taken from metadata supplied by the sample provider and were not determined by assay-based typing. The material from the prospective study consisted of cDNA or gDNA derived from T cells, B-cell-depleted T cells, or PBMCs. The samples were drawn from the first 160 participants of the ongoing ImmuneRACE study and from 1,254 subjects provided by 6 global collaborators. A de-identified subject ID, COVID-19 status, age in years and sex were almost always included in the sample metadata. The repertoires were released in a freely available public database meant as a resource for research on the immune response to SARS-CoV-2. The investigation overall reported the following: How much clinical and demographic metadata was included differed by source and by participant, and the metadata was provided uncurated.

A note on this clone: Its antigen is not yet known. Per-base quality was not reported, and no clone a single base away is much larger than it.

Each collaborating institution followed its own protocols to collect whole blood in K2EDTA tubes. Collaborator samples were shipped for TCRbeta analysis as frozen whole blood, isolated PBMCs, or DNA extracted from either sample type. TCRbeta CDR3 regions were amplified from genomic DNA by means of the immunoSEQ Assay, a bias-controlled multiplex PCR. Per the original workflow: Within the assay, amplification of reference gene primers was used to estimate how many nucleated cells each sample contained. To quantify the absolute abundance of each unique TCRbeta CDR3 rearrangement, sequence reads were collapsed and filtered. For each sample, productive Simpson clonality was calculated as the square root of Simpson's diversity index across productive rearrangements. TCRdb took this table from immuneACCESS and kept in-frame rearrangements with V and J called. Such tables lack part of the clones; where checked against another copy, unresolved V genes explain under half of the gap, and the rest is unexplained. V, J and clone size are those of that table, while D and trimming were read from the DNA. This sample gives 300,000 to 400,000 clones in total; roughly 87% of them show up just once. The top ten clones comprise 1% of the sample.

This TCR was sampled from a man aged 45-60 years with active or convalescent COVID-19. Specimen: peripheral blood.

The sequenced DNA: TGTGCCACCAGTGACCCTGGGACAGGGGACTATGGCTACACCTTC. The encoded protein is CATSDPGTGDYGYTF. The chain couples TRBV24-1 to TRBJ1-2; the central 10 bases match TRBD1. The germline V gene encodes CDR1 KGHDR and CDR2 SFDVKD. Compared with germline, V lacks 4 bases and J lacks 3 bases; bases without a gene match: 4. From its cysteine to its phenylalanine, the CDR3 spans 15 amino acids. Solely the CDR3 DNA is kept, with 45 bases framed from the first base.